This T cell receptor beta chain comes out of a study of spatial heterogeneity in lung cancer. Study-wide background: Tumor regions showed TCR transcript counts that correlated strongly with a T cell module score from matched bulk RNA-seq. Study-level findings and limits: Of tumor T cells, an estimated coverage of approximately 6.4% was reached for alpha chains and about 14% for beta chains. Tumors with more nonsynonymous mutations had more expanded intratumoral alpha and beta TCRs.

In TCRdb, the 5' RACE reads were re-called with MiXCR into one record per CDR3 protein. The sample lists 9,500 to 11,000 distinct CDR3 sequences, 12% occurring once. From germline, CDR1 is MGHRA and CDR2 YSYEKL. The CDR3 sequence is 14 residues long. V gave up 0 bases and J gave up 2 bases, with 8 bases separating them. Time point given: sample taken at primary tumor resection. No cell sorting; template was whole RNA from tumor, lung tissue or PBMC. In its sample, this clonotype was seen many times. The antigen is not known. Little can be read into the size of this beta chain, an off-target read in a library designed for alpha chains.

This chain connects TRBV4-1 to TRBJ2-7; D may be TRBD1 (5 bases). This specimen consisted of lung tumor tissue, obtained at surgery. This clonotype was obtained from a male donor with early-stage non-small cell lung cancer. The CDR3 protein is CASSQEEDTYEQYF. As DNA, the CDR3 is TGCGCCAGCAGCCAAGAAGAGGACACCTACGAGCAGTACTTC.